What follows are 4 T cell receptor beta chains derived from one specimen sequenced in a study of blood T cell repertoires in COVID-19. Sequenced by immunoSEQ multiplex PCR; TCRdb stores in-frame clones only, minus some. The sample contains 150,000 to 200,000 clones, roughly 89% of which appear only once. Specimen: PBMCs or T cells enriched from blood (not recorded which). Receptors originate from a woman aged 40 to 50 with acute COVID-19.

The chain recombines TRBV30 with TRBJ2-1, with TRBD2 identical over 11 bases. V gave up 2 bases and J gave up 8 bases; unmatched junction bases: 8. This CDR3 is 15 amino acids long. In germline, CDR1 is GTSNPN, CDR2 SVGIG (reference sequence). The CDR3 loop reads CAWSSSGGAWYEQFF. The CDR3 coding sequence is TGTGCCTGGAGTAGTAGCGGGGGGGCCTGGTATGAGCAGTTCTTC.

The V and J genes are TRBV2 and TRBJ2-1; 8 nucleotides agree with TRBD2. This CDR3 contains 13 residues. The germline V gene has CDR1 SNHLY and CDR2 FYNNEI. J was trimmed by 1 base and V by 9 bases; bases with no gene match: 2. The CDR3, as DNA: TGTGCCAGAAGCGGGGGTTCCTACAATGAGCAGTTCTTC. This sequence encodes CARSGGSYNEQFF.

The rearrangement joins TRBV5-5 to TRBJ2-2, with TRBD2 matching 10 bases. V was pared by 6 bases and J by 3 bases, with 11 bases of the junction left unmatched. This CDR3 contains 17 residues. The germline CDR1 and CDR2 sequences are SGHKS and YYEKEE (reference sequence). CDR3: CASNPWALAGDTGELFF. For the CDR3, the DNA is TGTGCCAGCAACCCTTGGGCCCTAGCGGGGGACACCGGGGAGCTGTTTTTT. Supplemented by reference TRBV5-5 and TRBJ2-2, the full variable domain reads DAGVTQSPTHLIKTRGQQVTLRCSPISGHKSVSWYQQVLGQGPQFIFQYYEKEERGRGNFPDRFSARQFPNYSSELNVNALLLGDSALYLCASNPWALAGDTGELFFGEGSRLTVL.

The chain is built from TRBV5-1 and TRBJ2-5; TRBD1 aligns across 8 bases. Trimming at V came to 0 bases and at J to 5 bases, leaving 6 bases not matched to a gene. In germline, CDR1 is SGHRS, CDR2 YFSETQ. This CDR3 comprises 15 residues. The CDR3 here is CASSLGTGTSETQYF. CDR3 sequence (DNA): TGCGCCAGCAGCTTGGGGACAGGGACGTCGGAGACCCAGTACTTC.